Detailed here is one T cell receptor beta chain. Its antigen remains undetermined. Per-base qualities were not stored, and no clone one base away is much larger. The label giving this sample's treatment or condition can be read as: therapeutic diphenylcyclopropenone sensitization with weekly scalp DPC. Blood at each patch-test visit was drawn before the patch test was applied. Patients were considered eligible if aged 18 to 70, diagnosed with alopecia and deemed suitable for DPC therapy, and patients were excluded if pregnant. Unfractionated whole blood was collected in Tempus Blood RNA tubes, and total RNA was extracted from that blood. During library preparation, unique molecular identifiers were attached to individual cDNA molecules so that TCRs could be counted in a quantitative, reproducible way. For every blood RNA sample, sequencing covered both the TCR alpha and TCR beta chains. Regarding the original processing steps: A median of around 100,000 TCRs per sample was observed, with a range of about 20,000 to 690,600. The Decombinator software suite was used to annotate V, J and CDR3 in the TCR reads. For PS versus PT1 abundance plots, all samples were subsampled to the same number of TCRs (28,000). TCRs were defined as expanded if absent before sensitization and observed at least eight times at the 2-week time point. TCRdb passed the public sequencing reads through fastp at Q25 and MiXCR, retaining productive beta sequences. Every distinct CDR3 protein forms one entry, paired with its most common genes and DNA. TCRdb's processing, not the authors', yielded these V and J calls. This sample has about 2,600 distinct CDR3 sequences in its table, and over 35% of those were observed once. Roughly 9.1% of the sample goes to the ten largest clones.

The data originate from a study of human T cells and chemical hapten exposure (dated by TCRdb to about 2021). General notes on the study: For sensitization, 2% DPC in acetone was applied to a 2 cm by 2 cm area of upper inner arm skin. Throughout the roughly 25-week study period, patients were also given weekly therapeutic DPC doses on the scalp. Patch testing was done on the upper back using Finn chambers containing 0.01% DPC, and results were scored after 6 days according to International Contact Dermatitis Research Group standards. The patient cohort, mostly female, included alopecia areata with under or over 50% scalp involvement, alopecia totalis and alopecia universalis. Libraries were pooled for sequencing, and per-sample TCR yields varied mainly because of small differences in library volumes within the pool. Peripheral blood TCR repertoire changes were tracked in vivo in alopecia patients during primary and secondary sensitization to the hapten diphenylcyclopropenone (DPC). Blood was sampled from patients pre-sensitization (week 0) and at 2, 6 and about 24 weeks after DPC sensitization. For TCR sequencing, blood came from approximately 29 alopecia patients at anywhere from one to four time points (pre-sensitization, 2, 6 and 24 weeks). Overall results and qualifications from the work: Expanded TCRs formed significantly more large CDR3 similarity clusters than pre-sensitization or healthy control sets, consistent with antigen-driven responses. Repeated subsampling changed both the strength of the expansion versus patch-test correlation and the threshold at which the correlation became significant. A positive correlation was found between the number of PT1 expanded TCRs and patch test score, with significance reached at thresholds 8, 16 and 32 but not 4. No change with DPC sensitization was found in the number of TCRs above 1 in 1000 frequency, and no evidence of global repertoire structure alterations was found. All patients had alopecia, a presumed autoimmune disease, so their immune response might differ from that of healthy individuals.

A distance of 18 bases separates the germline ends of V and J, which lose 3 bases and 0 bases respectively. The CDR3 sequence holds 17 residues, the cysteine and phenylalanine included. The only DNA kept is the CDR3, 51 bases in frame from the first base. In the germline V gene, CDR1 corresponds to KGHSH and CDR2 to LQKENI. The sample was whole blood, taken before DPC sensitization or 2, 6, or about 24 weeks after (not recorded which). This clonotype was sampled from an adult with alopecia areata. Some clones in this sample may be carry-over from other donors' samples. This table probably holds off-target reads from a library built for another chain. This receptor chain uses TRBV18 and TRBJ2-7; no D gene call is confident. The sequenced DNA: TGTGCCAGCTCACCCGTTGGCCGCGGCAGAGACTCCTACGAGCAGTACTTC. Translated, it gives CASSPVGRGRDSYEQYF. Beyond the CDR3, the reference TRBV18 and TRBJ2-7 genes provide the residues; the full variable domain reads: NAGVMQNPRHLVRRRGQEARLRCSPMKGHSHVYWYRQLPEEGLKFMVYLQKENIIDESGMPKERFSAEFPKEGPSILRIQQVVRGDSAAYFCASSPVGRGRDSYEQYFGPGTRLTVT.